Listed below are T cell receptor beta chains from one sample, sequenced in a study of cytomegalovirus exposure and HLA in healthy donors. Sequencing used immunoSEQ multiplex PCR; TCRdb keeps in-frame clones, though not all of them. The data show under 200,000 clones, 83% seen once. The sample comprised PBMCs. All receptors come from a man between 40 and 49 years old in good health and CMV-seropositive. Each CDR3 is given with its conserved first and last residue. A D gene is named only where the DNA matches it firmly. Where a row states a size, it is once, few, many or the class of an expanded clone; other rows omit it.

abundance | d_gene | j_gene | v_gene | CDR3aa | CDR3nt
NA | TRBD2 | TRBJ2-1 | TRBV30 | CAWRRGGSSYNEQFF | TGTGCCTGGAGACGGGGGGGGAGCTCCTACAATGAGCAGTTCTTC
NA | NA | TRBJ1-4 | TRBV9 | CASSAGTTNEKLFF | TGTGCCAGCAGTGCCGGGACAACTAATGAAAAACTGTTTTTT
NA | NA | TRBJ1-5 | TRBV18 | CASSPTRGGQPQHF | TGTGCCAGCTCCCCCACCAGGGGTGGTCAGCCCCAGCATTTT
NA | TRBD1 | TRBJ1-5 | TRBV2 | CASSEGQGEQPQHF | TGTGCCAGCAGTGAAGGCCAGGGGGAACAGCCCCAGCATTTT
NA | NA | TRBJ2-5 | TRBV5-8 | CASSNTGGRRGETQYF | TGTGCCAGCAGCAATACGGGGGGCAGGAGGGGAGAGACCCAGTACTTC
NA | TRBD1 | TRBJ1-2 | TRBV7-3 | CASSSGQGDYGYTF | TGTGCCAGCAGCTCTGGGCAGGGGGACTATGGCTACACCTTC
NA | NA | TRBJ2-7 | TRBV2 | CASSEDKNLLHEQYF | TGTGCCAGCAGCGAGGACAAAAACCTACTCCACGAGCAGTACTTC
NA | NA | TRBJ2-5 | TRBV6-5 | CASSGRVWETQYF | TGTGCCAGCAGTGGCAGGGTCTGGGAGACCCAGTACTTC
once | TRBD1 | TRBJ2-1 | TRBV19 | CASSIARGPLDEQFF | TGTGCCAGTAGTATTGCCAGGGGGCCTTTGGATGAGCAGTTCTTC
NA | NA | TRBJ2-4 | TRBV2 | CASMRTTQFQNIQYF | TGTGCCAGCATGAGGACAACTCAGTTCCAAAACATTCAGTACTTC
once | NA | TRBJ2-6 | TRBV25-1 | CASSEGGLSGANVLTF | TGTGCCAGCAGTGAAGGGGGACTCTCTGGGGCCAACGTCCTGACTTTC
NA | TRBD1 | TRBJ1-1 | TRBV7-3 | CASSLDRGAEAFF | TGTGCCAGCAGCTTGGACAGGGGCGCTGAAGCTTTCTTT
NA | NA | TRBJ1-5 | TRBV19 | CASSIRRLGASNQPQHF | TGTGCCAGTAGTATAAGGCGTTTGGGGGCGAGCAATCAGCCCCAGCATTTT
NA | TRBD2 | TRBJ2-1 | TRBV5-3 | CARSWGLAGDNEQFF | TGTGCCAGAAGTTGGGGACTAGCGGGAGACAATGAGCAGTTCTTC
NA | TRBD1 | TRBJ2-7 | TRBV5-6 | CASLRTGDYEQYF | TGTGCCAGCTTGAGAACAGGGGACTACGAGCAGTACTTC
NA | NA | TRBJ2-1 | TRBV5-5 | CASSRTQIDNEQFF | TGTGCCAGCAGCAGGACTCAGATTGACAATGAGCAGTTCTTC
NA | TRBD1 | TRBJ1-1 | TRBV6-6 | CASSSTGGWTEAFF | TGTGCCAGCAGTTCAACAGGGGGCTGGACTGAAGCTTTCTTT
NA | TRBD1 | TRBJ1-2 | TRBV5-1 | CASSLLSQGAYGYTF | TGCGCCAGCAGCTTGCTAAGCCAGGGGGCCTATGGCTACACCTTC
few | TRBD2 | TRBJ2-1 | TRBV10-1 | CASSDGGRAHEQFF | TGCGCCAGCAGTGATGGCGGGAGGGCCCATGAGCAGTTCTTC
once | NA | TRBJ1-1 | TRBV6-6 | CASRLGEGRVTEAFF | TGTGCCAGCAGACTGGGGGAGGGGAGAGTCACTGAAGCTTTCTTT
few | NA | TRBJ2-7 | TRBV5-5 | CASSLRPAYEQYF | TGTGCCAGCAGCCTCAGGCCCGCCTACGAGCAGTACTTC
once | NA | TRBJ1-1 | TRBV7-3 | CASSLRGGGTEAFF | TGTGCCAGCAGCTTAAGGGGGGGAGGTACTGAAGCTTTCTTT
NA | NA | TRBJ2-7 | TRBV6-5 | CASSTGTYSYEQYF | TGTGCCAGCAGTACCGGGACATACTCCTACGAGCAGTACTTC
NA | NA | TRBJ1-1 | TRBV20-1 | CSARDYEAFF | TGCAGTGCTAGAGATTATGAAGCTTTCTTT
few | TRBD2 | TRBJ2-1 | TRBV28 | CALSGRPYNEQFF | TGTGCCTTGAGCGGGAGGCCCTACAATGAGCAGTTCTTC
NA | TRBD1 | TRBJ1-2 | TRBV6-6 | CASSQGQGGGYTF | TGTGCCAGCAGCCAAGGACAGGGAGGCGGCTACACCTTC
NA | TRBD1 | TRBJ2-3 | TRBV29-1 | CSVKAGTGSTDTQYF | TGCAGCGTCAAGGCCGGGACAGGGAGTACAGATACGCAGTATTTT
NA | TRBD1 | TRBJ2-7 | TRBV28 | CASSLVGQGKNEQYF | TGTGCCAGCAGTTTAGTGGGACAGGGGAAGAACGAGCAGTACTTC
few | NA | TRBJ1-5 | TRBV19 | CASAEGGAHSQPQHF | TGTGCCAGTGCGGAGGGGGGGGCGCATAGTCAGCCCCAGCATTTT
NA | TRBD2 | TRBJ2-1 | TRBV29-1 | CSFREGFVEQFF | TGCAGCTTCCGGGAGGGGTTTGTTGAGCAGTTCTTC
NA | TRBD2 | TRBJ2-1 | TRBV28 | CASSWGLGVGEQFF | TGTGCCAGCAGTTGGGGACTAGGTGTAGGGGAGCAGTTCTTC
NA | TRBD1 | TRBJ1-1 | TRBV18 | CASSPSQGGEEAFF | TGTGCCAGCTCACCCTCTCAGGGGGGTGAGGAAGCTTTCTTT
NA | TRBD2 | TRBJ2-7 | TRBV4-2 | CASSQEFLASGRAEQYF | TGTGCCAGCAGCCAAGAATTTTTGGCTAGCGGGAGAGCCGAGCAGTACTTC
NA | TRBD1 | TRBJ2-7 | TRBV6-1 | CASTPDRAGSYEQYF | TGTGCCAGCACCCCCGACAGGGCCGGGTCCTACGAGCAGTACTTC
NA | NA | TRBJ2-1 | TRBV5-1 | CASSLTTPSSYNEQFF | TGCGCCAGCAGCTTGACTACACCGAGCTCCTACAATGAGCAGTTCTTC
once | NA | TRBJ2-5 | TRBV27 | CASSFPGREETQYF | TGTGCCAGCAGTTTCCCCGGGAGAGAGGAGACCCAGTACTTC
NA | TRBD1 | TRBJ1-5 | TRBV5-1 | CASSLAPDRYQPQHF | TGCGCCAGCAGCTTGGCCCCGGACAGGTATCAGCCCCAGCATTTT
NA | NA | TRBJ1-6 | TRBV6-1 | CASSEAGGSIDNSPLHF | TGTGCCAGCAGTGAAGCTGGAGGGTCTATCGATAATTCACCCCTCCACTTT
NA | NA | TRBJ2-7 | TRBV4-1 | CASSIRVEAEQYF | TGCGCCAGCAGCATACGGGTGGAGGCCGAGCAGTACTTC
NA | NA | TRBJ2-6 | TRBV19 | CASSITRGRTGANVLTF | TGTGCCAGTAGTATTACTCGGGGGAGAACTGGGGCCAACGTCCTGACTTTC
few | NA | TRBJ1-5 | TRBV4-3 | CASSQGRDQPQHF | TGCGCCAGCAGCCAAGGCAGGGATCAGCCCCAGCATTTT
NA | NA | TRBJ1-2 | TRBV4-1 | CASSQLQGLDGYTF | TGCGCCAGCAGCCAACTACAGGGTTTGGATGGCTACACCTTC
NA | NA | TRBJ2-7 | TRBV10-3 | CAISEGAPGSYEQYF | TGTGCCATCAGTGAAGGGGCTCCAGGCTCCTACGAGCAGTACTTC
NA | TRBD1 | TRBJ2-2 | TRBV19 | CASWDRAFTGELFF | TGTGCCAGCTGGGACAGGGCGTTCACCGGGGAGCTGTTTTTT
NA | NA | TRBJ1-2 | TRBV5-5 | CASSFDRSYGYTF | TGTGCCAGCAGCTTTGACAGGAGTTATGGCTACACCTTC
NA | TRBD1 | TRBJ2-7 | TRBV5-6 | CASSYRDRGPYEQYF | TGTGCCAGCAGCTACCGGGACAGGGGGCCCTACGAGCAGTACTTC
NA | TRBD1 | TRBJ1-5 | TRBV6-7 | CASSFKFSQGIGQPQHF | TGTGCCAGCAGTTTTAAGTTCTCACAGGGGATAGGACAGCCCCAGCATTTT
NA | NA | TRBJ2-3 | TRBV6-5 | CASSYATRADTQYF | TGTGCCAGCAGTTACGCGACTAGGGCAGATACGCAGTATTTT
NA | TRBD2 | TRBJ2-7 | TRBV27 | CASSLSSGSSEQYF | TGTGCCAGCAGTTTATCCAGCGGGAGTAGCGAGCAGTACTTC
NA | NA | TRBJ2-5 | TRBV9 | CASSVGTGVETQYF | TGTGCCAGCAGCGTAGGGACGGGAGTGGAGACCCAGTACTTC
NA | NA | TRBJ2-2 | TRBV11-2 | CASISSTLVGELFF | TGTGCCAGCATTTCTTCGACACTAGTCGGGGAGCTGTTTTTT
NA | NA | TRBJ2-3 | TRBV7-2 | CASSLFLRGDTQYF | TGTGCCAGCAGCTTATTCCTACGTGGAGATACGCAGTATTTT
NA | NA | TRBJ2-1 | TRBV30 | CAWSVPSGAYNEQFF | TGTGCCTGGAGTGTACCAAGCGGAGCCTACAATGAGCAGTTCTTC